The rows below give T cell receptor beta chains drawn from one sample of a study of identical twins. TCRdb fed the 5' RACE reads into MiXCR, producing one record per CDR3 protein. The sample lists 400,000 to 600,000 distinct CDR3 sequences, about 22% occurring once. The same sample was also used in a study of yellow fever vaccine responses in identical twins.

The sample comprised CD4+ T cells sorted from blood. The receptors derive from a woman under 30 in good health. Each CDR3 is given with its conserved first and last residue.

cdr3_length	j_call	v_call	cdr3_aa
19	TRBJ1-4	TRBV5-1	CASSLEGHGGFATNEKLFF
11	TRBJ2-5	TRBV7-2	CASGLWETQYF
15	TRBJ2-5	TRBV12-3/TRBV12-4	CASSLTSRGQETQYF
13	TRBJ2-3	TRBV20-1	CSARGGGTDTQYF
17	TRBJ2-1	TRBV24-1	CATSESLGQGSYNEQFF
15	TRBJ2-1	TRBV5-1	CASSNPGTTINEQFF
16	TRBJ2-1	TRBV5-1	CASSPGDRGQLNEQFF
15	TRBJ2-2	TRBV7-8	CASSSRTPVTGELFF
12	TRBJ2-1	TRBV27	CASSLLADLQFF
15	TRBJ2-3	TRBV20-1	CSARGVAGYTDTQYF
16	TRBJ2-3	TRBV4-1	CASSLWQGATTDTQYF
15	TRBJ2-1	TRBV12-3/TRBV12-4	CASSFPQREGHEKFF
16	TRBJ2-3	TRBV20-1	CSARGLAGGQTDTQYF
14	TRBJ2-3	TRBV3-1	CASSLGIGTDTQYF
13	TRBJ2-5	TRBV19	CASSLQAAQTQYF
14	TRBJ2-3	TRBV10-3	CAISDLSSTDTQYF
13	TRBJ2-3	TRBV10-3	CAISERGIDTQYF
15	TRBJ1-2	TRBV24-1	CATSESKGGNYGYTF
15	TRBJ2-5	TRBV4-2	CASSQDRSIQETQYF
16	TRBJ1-4	TRBV5-1	CASRTSRSPTNEKLFF
12	TRBJ2-3	TRBV29-1	CSVVTGGDTQYF
15	TRBJ2-2	TRBV3-1	CASSPGWRVAGELFF
14	TRBJ2-1	TRBV5-1	CASSLGGKGNEQFF
15	TRBJ1-4	TRBV18	CASSSGQGAFEKLFF
13	TRBJ2-1	TRBV11-2	CASSLGLVNEQFF
15	TRBJ2-3	TRBV5-1	CASSFGTGRIDTQYF
12	TRBJ2-5	TRBV6-6	CASSGLQETQYF
17	TRBJ2-5	TRBV18	CASSPPGLAEYQETQYF
16	TRBJ2-7	TRBV20-1	CSARGGNGTSLYEQYF
15	TRBJ2-3	TRBV5-1	CASSLGGAITDTQYF
13	TRBJ1-1	TRBV5-1	CASSTDTGTEAFF
15	TRBJ2-2	TRBV13	CASSPTSVNTGELFF
14	TRBJ1-1	TRBV27	CASMGGTLNTEAFF
15	TRBJ2-3	TRBV14	CARPTSGPTTDTQYF
15	TRBJ2-1	TRBV7-8	CASSLVRARYNEQFF
14	TRBJ2-7	TRBV11-2	CASSLTSGRHEQYF
15	TRBJ2-3	TRBV24-1	CATSGGAMRADTQYF
15	TRBJ2-2	TRBV9	CASSVARQGAGELFF
14	TRBJ1-2	TRBV29-1	CSVDVGQTNYGYTF
18	TRBJ1-2	TRBV20-1	CSARAGTGKIKRDDGYTF